This TCR beta chain was sequenced for a study of blood T cell repertoires in COVID-19. Study in general: Specimens from acute and convalescent COVID-19 originated in the United States, Italy and Spain. T cells, B-cell-depleted T cells, or PBMCs supplied cDNA or gDNA.

In the authors' methods: Counts of nucleated cells, estimated from reference gene primer amplification, were obtained. Produced via immunoSEQ multiplex PCR; TCRdb's table is partial and in-frame only. V, J and clone size reflect that table, while D and trimming were determined from the DNA. The sample includes about 200,000 clones, around 80% of them seen just once. The CDR3 runs 15 residues. Germline CDR1 is MNHEY and CDR2 is SVGAGI. Trimming removed 5 bases at V and 8 bases at J, with 18 bases between. V usage is TRBV6-5 and J usage is TRBJ1-4; D is perhaps TRBD1 (5 bases). The origin of this receptor is a human donor with acute or convalescent COVID-19. The donor label of this sample is uncertain. Sequenced input: peripheral blood. CDR3 in DNA: TGTGCCAGCAGTCCCGGCGGGGGAGGGTTGGAAAAACTGTTTTTT. It is translated as CASSPGGGGLEKLFF.